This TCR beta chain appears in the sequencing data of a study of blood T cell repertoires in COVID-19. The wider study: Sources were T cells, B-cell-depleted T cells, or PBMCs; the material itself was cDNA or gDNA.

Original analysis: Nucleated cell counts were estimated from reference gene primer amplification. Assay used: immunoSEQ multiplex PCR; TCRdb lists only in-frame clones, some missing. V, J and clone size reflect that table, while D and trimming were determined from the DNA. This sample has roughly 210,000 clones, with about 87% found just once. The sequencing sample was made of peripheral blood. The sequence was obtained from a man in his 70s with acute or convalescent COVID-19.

The CDR3 DNA follows: TGTGCCAGTTTTGGCGGGGGGAACTCTGGAAACACCATATATTTT. Protein product: CASFGGGNSGNTIYF. The V and J genes are TRBV28 and TRBJ1-3; tentative D call: TRBD1 (5 bases). V lost 9 bases to trimming and J lost 0 bases, with 15 bases between them. This CDR3 region has 15 residues. Germline V gene data show CDR1 as MDHEN and CDR2 as SYDVKM.